This T cell receptor beta chain is from a study of blood T cells in healthy people across ages. Study outcomes and limitations: A greater number of naive CD4+ cells and higher diversity distinguished long-lived donors from aged donors. Roughly linear declines in TCR beta diversity per million T cells occurred with age.

The second PCR ran about 6 to 12 cycles with a sample-barcoded 5' primer and J-beta primers. A tag from a template-switch adaptor with 12 random nucleotides marked each cDNA molecule. TCRdb re-analysed the 5' RACE reads in MiXCR, keeping a single row per CDR3 protein. Here the sample spans around 990,000 distinct CDR3 sequences, roughly two fifths being singletons. The CDR3 runs 13 residues. V lost 4 bases to trimming and J lost 8 bases, with 15 bases between them. CDR1 is SGHDT and CDR2 is YYEEEE in the germline V gene. Each sample yielded at least 6 micrograms of PBMC total RNA. Notes on this clonotype: The antigen is undetermined.

The chain uses TRBV5-6 and TRBJ1-2, with D hard to call. Sequenced: blood. The source of this sequence is a man in his late teens or twenties in good health. The CDR3 loop is CASSADTAAGYTF. CDR3 bases: TGTGCCAGCAGCGCCGACACGGCTGCGGGCTACACCTTC.